This T cell receptor beta chain is from a study of blood T cell repertoires in COVID-19. Study-level information: Collection of acute and convalescent COVID-19 samples took place in the United States, Italy and Spain. PBMCs, B-cell-depleted T cells, or T cells were the source of the cDNA or gDNA that made up the material.

Original data processing: Estimates of nucleated cell counts were drawn from the amplification of reference gene primers. Produced via immunoSEQ multiplex PCR; TCRdb's table is partial and in-frame only. V and J calls and clone size are as listed in that table; D and trimming were resolved from the DNA. The table lists roughly 200,000 clones, about four fifths of them singletons, with roughly 6.4% in the top ten. This clone has just one count. CDR1 is KGHDR and CDR2 is SFDVKD in the germline V gene. The V and J ends lost 8 bases and 13 bases, in that order; junction bases with no gene match: 5. The CDR3 is made up of 11 amino acids.

This clonotype was obtained from a man aged 55-75 years with acute or convalescent COVID-19. The sample was peripheral blood. The genes are TRBV24-1 and TRBJ1-2; TRBD1 agrees at 11 bases. In nucleotides, the CDR3 is TGTGCCACCAAAGGACAGGGGGCCCTCACCTTC. Its protein product is CATKGQGALTF.